The sequence of this T cell receptor (beta chain) was determined in a study of blood T cell repertoires in COVID-19. As for the study in general: The study drew acute and convalescent COVID-19 samples from the United States, Italy and Spain.

Followed longitudinally, the Seattle patients had been enrolled during active infection. Original data processing: Reference gene primer amplification in the assay estimated nucleated cell counts. Libraries were prepared by immunoSEQ multiplex PCR; TCRdb keeps only in-frame clonotypes and omits some of them. D and trimming come from the DNA, and the V and J calls and clone size come from that table. The sample comprises about 210,000 clones, approximately 85% of which are singletons, and 2% to 3% rests with the top ten. The sequenced sample consisted of peripheral blood. This receptor was identified in a woman aged 70 to 79 with COVID-19, enrolled during active disease.

CDR3 in DNA: TGTGCCAGCAGCTTGTTGGGGGGGATACGGAACATTCAGTACTTC. It translates to CASSLLGGIRNIQYF. This chain uses TRBV7-2 with TRBJ2-4; TRBD2 agrees at 7 bases. After removal of 3 bases from V and 7 bases from J, the junction contained 9 bases not matched to a gene. The germline V gene encodes CDR1 SGHTA and CDR2 FQGNSA. The length of the CDR3 is 15 residues. The whole variable domain, filled in from reference TRBV7-2 and TRBJ2-4, reads GAGVSQSPSNKVTEKGKDVELRCDPISGHTALYWYRQSLGQGLEFLIYFQGNSAPDKSGLPSDRFSAERTGGSVSTLTIQRTQQEDSAVYLCASSLLGGIRNIQYFGAGTRLSVL.